What follows are 25 T cell receptor beta chains derived from one specimen sequenced in a study. TCRdb reprocessed the reads via MiXCR and lists one record per CDR3 protein. The sample shows nearly 15,000 distinct CDR3 sequences, around 35% of them seen only once. Material for sequencing was blood. All receptors derive from a human donor.

Many counts were recorded for this clonotype. This sequence joins TRBV4-3 and TRBJ2-7; D not resolved. The germline gives CDR1 LGHNA, CDR2 YSLEER. V was pared by 0 bases and J by 0 bases, with 12 bases between. The CDR3 totals 16 residues. CDR3 sequence: CASSQDPAPASYEQYF. The DNA for the CDR3 is TGCGCCAGCAGCCAAGACCCAGCGCCTGCCTCCTACGAGCAGTACTTC.

By proportion, this clonotype is medium-sized. The chain joins TRBV29-1 to TRBJ2-3; D may correspond to TRBD1 or TRBD2 (6 bases each). Per the germline V gene, CDR1 is SQVTM and CDR2 is ANQGSEA. CDR3 length: 13 residues. Trimming removed 4 bases at V and 3 bases at J, with 11 bases between. The CDR3, as DNA: TGCAGCGTTGTAGGAGGGGGGACAGATACGCAGTATTTT. Its protein product is CSVVGGGTDTQYF.

Concerning this clonotype: A much larger clone differs by one base, so this may be a read error. The J gene is TRBJ1-6, the V gene TRBV4-3; D not certain. From germline, CDR1 is LGHNA and CDR2 YSLEER. The CDR3 sequence is 12 residues long. The CDR3 loop is CASSKDRSPLHF. The DNA for the CDR3 is TGCGCCAGCAGCAAAGACCGATCACCCCTCCACTTT.

This clonotype was observed many times. This chain uses TRBV20-1 with TRBJ1-1; D unclear. Germline assignment: CDR1 DFQATT and CDR2 SNEGSKA (reference sequence). The V end lost 1 base, the J end lost 5 bases, and 17 bases lay between the germline ends. The CDR3 is 15 amino acids. This chain's CDR3 is CSARAAGFLGTEAFF. CDR3 coding DNA: TGCAGTGCTAGAGCGGCCGGGTTCCTGGGGACTGAAGCTTTCTTT.

At least ten counts were recorded for this clonotype. This chain uses TRBV4-2 with TRBJ2-2, with 8 bases that match TRBD2. Trimming cost V 0 bases and J 5 bases; bases outside gene matches: 8. This CDR3 region has 17 residues. Germline V CDR1 and CDR2: LGHNA, YNFKEQ. The CDR3 sequence is CASSQDRASGQTGELFF. The CDR3 bases are TGTGCCAGCAGCCAAGATCGCGCTAGCGGGCAGACCGGGGAGCTGTTTTTT.

The chain joins TRBV14 to TRBJ2-7; D gene unclear. This CDR3 contains 14 residues. V lost 0 bases and J lost 2, with 8 bases in between. The germline V gene has CDR1 SGHDN and CDR2 FVKESK. The CDR3 reads CASSQEWPAYEQYF. DNA of the CDR3: TGTGCCAGCAGCCAAGAGTGGCCGGCCTACGAGCAGTACTTC.

The rearrangement links TRBV4-3 to TRBJ1-4, with 8 positions matching TRBD1. Germline values: CDR1 LGHNA, CDR2 YSLEER. The CDR3 covers 18 residues. After removal of 0 bases from V and 6 bases from J, the junction contained 12 bases not matched to a gene. The DNA of the CDR3 is TGCGCCAGCAGCCAAGAATTCAGGGGGCCGGGATGGGATGAAAAACTGTTTTTT. Protein sequence: CASSQEFRGPGWDEKLFF.

This clonotype turned up a few times. This chain uses TRBV6-2 or TRBV6-3 with TRBJ2-2; no definite D call. V was clipped by 5 bases and J by 1 base, with 5 bases between them. Germline CDR1 and CDR2: MNHEY and SVGEGT. The CDR3 loop spans 13 amino acids. CDR3 in amino acids: CASSGWNTGELFF. The CDR3 nucleotides are TGTGCCAGCAGTGGTTGGAACACCGGGGAGCTGTTTTTT.

This chain connects TRBV20-1 to TRBJ1-2, with D unclear. The germline V and J ends were trimmed by 6 bases and 9 bases, with 17 bases remaining between them. Germline lookup yields CDR1 DFQATT and CDR2 SNEGSKA (reference sequence). This CDR3 comprises 12 residues. Written as DNA, the CDR3 is TGCAGTGCCCCCGCCGGTTTCATGAGCTACACCTTC. Protein sequence: CSAPAGFMSYTF.

At least ten counts were recorded for this clonotype. The chain combines TRBV14 with TRBJ2-2; 9 nucleotides agree with TRBD2. Unmatched junction bases numbered 4, after V lost 2 bases and J lost 6 bases. Germline V gene lookup returns CDR1 SGHDN and CDR2 FVKESK. The CDR3 loop spans 15 amino acids. DNA for the CDR3: TGTGCCAGCAGCCAAACTCGCGGGAGGGCCGGGGAGCTGTTTTTT. Translated, it gives CASSQTRGRAGELFF.

This clonotype has more than one count but fewer than ten. This chain uses TRBV4-2 with TRBJ2-7, with TRBD2 matching 7 bases. Germline V gene sequence: CDR1 LGHNA, CDR2 YNFKEQ. V lost 0 bases and J lost 4; bases outside the gene matches: 6. CDR3 length equals 15 residues. In DNA, the CDR3 is TGTGCCAGCAGCCAAGATAAACCTAGCGGATACGAGCAGTACTTC. It codes for CASSQDKPSGYEQYF.

By its share, this clonotype is medium-sized. J is TRBJ2-7 and V is TRBV29-1; a weak D match, TRBD1 (6 bases). Germline CDR1 is SQVTM and CDR2 is ANQGSEA. The length of the CDR3 is 13 residues. The V end was cut by 5 bases, the J end by 4 bases, with 15 bases between. As DNA, the CDR3 is TGCAGCGTTCACCAGGGGCGAACTTACGAGCAGTACTTC. Translation: CSVHQGRTYEQYF.

V is TRBV20-1 and J is TRBJ2-1; no clear D gene. The CDR3 is made up of 11 amino acids. Germline CDR1 is DFQATT and CDR2 is SNEGSKA (reference sequence). The V and J ends lost 3 bases and 7 bases respectively, with 7 bases between them. The CDR3 here is CSASVGNEQFF. For the CDR3, the DNA is TGCAGTGCTAGCGTCGGGAATGAGCAGTTCTTC.

Note on this clonotype: A much bigger clone sits one base away, suggesting this may be a read error. The gene calls are TRBV4-1 and TRBJ2-1; TRBD2 matches at 7 bases. J was trimmed by 0 bases and V by 0 bases; bases with no gene match: 5. Germline V gene data show CDR1 as MGHRA and CDR2 as YSYEKL. CDR3 length: 17 residues. DNA of the CDR3: TGCGCCAGCAGCCAAGATAGGATAGCGGGCTCCTACAATGAGCAGTTCTTC. This encodes CASSQDRIAGSYNEQFF.

This clonotype was picked up a small number of times. This sequence joins TRBV18 and TRBJ2-5; no reliable D call. Germline V gene data show CDR1 as KGHSH and CDR2 as LQKENI. This CDR3 contains 12 residues. The ends were cut back, 2 bases at V and 6 bases at J, with 7 bases in the middle. The CDR3 DNA reads as TGTGCCAGCTCACCAATTAAAAAGACCCAGTACTTC. This codes for CASSPIKKTQYF.

This clonotype has a handful of counts. This rearrangement joins TRBV29-1 to TRBJ1-1; D is unresolved. The CDR3 spans 13 residues. Trimming took 7 bases from V and 1 from J, leaving 13 bases between them. In germline, CDR1 is SQVTM, CDR2 ANQGSEA. The CDR3 loop reads CSARMGGNTEAFF. The CDR3 region has the DNA TGCAGCGCCCGAATGGGTGGGAACACTGAAGCTTTCTTT.

This clonotype showed up many times. As DNA, the CDR3 is TGCAGTGCGGAACCGGGACTAGAAGAGACCCAGTACTTC. Amino acids: CSAEPGLEETQYF. The chain couples TRBV20-1 to TRBJ2-5; 8 bases agree with TRBD2. Per germline, CDR1 DFQATT and CDR2 SNEGSKA (reference sequence). After removal of 6 bases from V and 3 bases from J, the junction contained 6 bases not matched to a gene. This CDR3 is built from 13 residues.

The chain is built from TRBV29-1 and TRBJ2-1; unclear D gene. This CDR3 has 12 residues. With 5 bases removed from V and 12 bases from J, the gap between germline ends came to 17 bases. Germline values: CDR1 SQVTM, CDR2 ANQGSEA. The CDR3 loop is CSVFWSPDTQFF. The CDR3 DNA reads TGCAGCGTTTTTTGGAGCCCAGATACGCAGTTCTTC.

CDR3 region: CSAHTDTQFF. CDR3 DNA: TGCAGCGCTCACACAGATACGCAGTTCTTC. The V and J genes are TRBV29-1 and TRBJ2-1; D unresolved. This CDR3 region has 10 residues. Germline lookup yields CDR1 SQVTM and CDR2 ANQGSEA. V was pared by 7 bases and J by 12 bases, with 13 bases between.

This chain links TRBV4-2 with TRBJ2-2; the match to TRBD2 covers 8 bases. Germline-derived CDR1 and CDR2 are LGHNA and YNFKEQ. Trimming cost V 1 base and J 3 bases; bases outside gene matches: 4. This CDR3 spans 16 amino acids. CDR3 nucleotides: TGTGCCAGCAGCCAAGTGGGTAGCGGGGACACCGGGGAGCTGTTTTTT. As protein: CASSQVGSGDTGELFF.

J is TRBJ1-5 and V is TRBV4-2, with 8 bases identical to TRBD2. The better agreement between TRBJ2-3 and the DNA end casts doubt on the J call. Germline-derived CDR1 and CDR2 are LGHNA and YNFKEQ. The CDR3 runs 16 residues. The CDR3 region has the DNA TGTGCCAGCAGCCAAGATGGGTCGGGACTAGCAGATACGCAGTATTTT. It translates to CASSQDGSGLADTQYF.

This clonotype qualifies as medium-sized. V and J are TRBV30 and TRBJ1-3; no firm D call. This CDR3 spans 11 amino acids. Trimming left V 4 bases short and J 0 bases short, with 1 base between. Germline V gene lookup returns CDR1 GTSNPN and CDR2 SVGIG (reference sequence). CDR3 coding DNA: TGTGCCTGGAACTCTGGAAACACCATATATTTT. It codes for CAWNSGNTIYF.

Only one count was recorded for this clonotype. A clone one base away is much larger, so this may be a read error. CDR3 bases: TGTGCCAGCGGCCGAGCGATGGGACTAGCTCGCGAGCAGTTCTTC. As protein: CASGRAMGLAREQFF. The chain is built from TRBV14 and TRBJ2-1; 9 bases map to TRBD2. The CDR3 is 15 amino acids. Per germline, CDR1 SGHDN and CDR2 FVKESK. Germline trimming cut 8 bases from V and 10 bases from J; bases unmatched to any gene: 15.

This clonotype occurred many times. This chain joins TRBV13 and TRBJ2-2; D perhaps matches TRBD2 (7 bases). Trimming pared 5 bases from V and 5 bases from J, leaving 12 bases between. CDR3 size: 14 residues. Germline V lookup: CDR1 PRHDT, CDR2 FYEKMQ (reference sequence). The CDR3 reads CASSRGAVTGELFF. CDR3 nucleotides: TGTGCCAGCAGCCGGGGGGCAGTAACCGGGGAGCTGTTTTTT.

This clonotype was observed a handful of times. The chain combines TRBV5-1 with TRBJ1-1; unclear D gene. Between the trimmed V and J ends, which lost 4 bases and 1 base, there was a span of 14 bases. This CDR3 has 15 amino acids. The germline gives CDR1 SGHRS, CDR2 YFSETQ. The CDR3 coding sequence is TGCGCCAGCAGCCGAATCGGGTCATCGAACACTGAAGCTTTCTTT. Amino acid sequence: CASSRIGSSNTEAFF.